The present entry profiles one TCR beta chain with its context. With a J-beta primer mix and a sample-barcoded 5' primer, a second PCR ran roughly 6 to 11 cycles. All samples gave at least 2.5 million CDR3-containing paired-end reads. TCRdb reprocessed the 5' RACE reads via MiXCR and lists one record per CDR3 protein. The sample has about 970,000 distinct CDR3 sequences; around 54% are singletons. This sample is part of a study of blood T cells in healthy people across ages. Trimming removed 0 bases from V and 7 bases from J, with 9 bases in between. Germline V gives CDR1 KGHDR, CDR2 SFDVKD. CDR3 length equals 14 residues. Those donating, healthy Caucasian individuals from Russia, were aged 6 to 90.

The sequence derives from a woman in her fifties or sixties in good health. The sequenced material came from blood. This chain joins TRBV24-1 and TRBJ1-5, with a weak D call TRBD1 (5 bases). The CDR3 reads CATSDLGGSQPQHF. The CDR3 region has the DNA TGTGCCACCAGTGATTTGGGGGGATCACAGCCCCAGCATTTT.